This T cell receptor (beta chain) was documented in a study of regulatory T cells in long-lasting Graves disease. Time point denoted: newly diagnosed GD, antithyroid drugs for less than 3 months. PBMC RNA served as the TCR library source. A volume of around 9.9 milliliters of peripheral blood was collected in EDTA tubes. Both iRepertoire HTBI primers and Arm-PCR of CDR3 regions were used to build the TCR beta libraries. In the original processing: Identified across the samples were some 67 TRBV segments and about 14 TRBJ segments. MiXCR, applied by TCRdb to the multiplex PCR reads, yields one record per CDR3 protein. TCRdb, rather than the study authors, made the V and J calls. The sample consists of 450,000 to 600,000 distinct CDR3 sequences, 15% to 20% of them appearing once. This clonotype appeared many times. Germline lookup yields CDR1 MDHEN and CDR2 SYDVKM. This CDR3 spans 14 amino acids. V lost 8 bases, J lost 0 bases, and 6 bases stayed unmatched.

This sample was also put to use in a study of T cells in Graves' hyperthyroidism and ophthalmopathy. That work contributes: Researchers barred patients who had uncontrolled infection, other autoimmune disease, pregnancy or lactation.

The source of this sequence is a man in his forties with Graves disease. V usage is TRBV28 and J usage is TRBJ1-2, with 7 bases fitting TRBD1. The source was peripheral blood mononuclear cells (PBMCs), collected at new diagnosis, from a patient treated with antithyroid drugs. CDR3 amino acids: CASGTVYSNYGYTF. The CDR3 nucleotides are TGTGCCAGCGGGACAGTTTACTCTAACTATGGCTACACCTTC.